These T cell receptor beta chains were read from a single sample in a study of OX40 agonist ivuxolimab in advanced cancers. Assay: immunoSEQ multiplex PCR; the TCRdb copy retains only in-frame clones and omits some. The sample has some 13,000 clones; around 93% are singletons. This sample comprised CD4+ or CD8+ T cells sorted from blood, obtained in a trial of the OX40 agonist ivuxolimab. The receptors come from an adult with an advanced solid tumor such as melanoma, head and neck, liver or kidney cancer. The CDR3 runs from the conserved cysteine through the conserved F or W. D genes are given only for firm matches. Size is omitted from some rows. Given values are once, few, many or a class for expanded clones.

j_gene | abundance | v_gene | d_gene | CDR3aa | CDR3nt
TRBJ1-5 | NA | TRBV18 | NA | CASSRVGSALGQHF | TGTGCCAGCTCACGCGTAGGTAGTGCCCTAGGGCAGCATTTT
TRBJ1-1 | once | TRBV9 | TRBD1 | CASNPTGGVTEAFF | TGTGCCAGCAACCCCACAGGGGGAGTCACTGAAGCTTTCTTT
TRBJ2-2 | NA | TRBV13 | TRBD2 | CASSPPRVAGEIVGELFF | TGTGCCAGCAGCCCCCCCCGAGTAGCGGGAGAGATAGTCGGGGAGCTGTTTTTT
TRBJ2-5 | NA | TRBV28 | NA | CASSYETEPMETQYF | TGTGCCAGCAGTTATGAGACAGAGCCGATGGAGACCCAGTACTTC
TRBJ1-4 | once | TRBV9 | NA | CASSGGQFVNEKLFF | TGTGCCAGCAGCGGCGGACAGTTTGTTAATGAAAAACTGTTTTTT
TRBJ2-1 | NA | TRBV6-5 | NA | CASSYSPGSNEQFF | TGTGCCAGCAGTTACTCGCCAGGATCCAATGAGCAGTTCTTC
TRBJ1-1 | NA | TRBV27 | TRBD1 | CASSLTAGGTEAFF | TGTGCCAGCAGTCTAACCGCAGGGGGCACTGAAGCTTTCTTT
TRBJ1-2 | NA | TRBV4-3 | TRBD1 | CASSGSGTGDYGYTF | TGCGCCAGCAGCGGAAGTGGGACAGGGGATTATGGCTACACCTTC
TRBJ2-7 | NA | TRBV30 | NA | CAWSVVFGGAYEQYF | TGTGCCTGGAGTGTAGTTTTTGGCGGAGCCTACGAGCAGTACTTC
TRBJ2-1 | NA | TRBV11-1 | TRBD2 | CASSPLAGGSYNEQFF | TGTGCCAGCAGCCCACTAGCGGGAGGTTCCTACAATGAGCAGTTCTTC
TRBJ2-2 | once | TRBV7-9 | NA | CASSLGPSSGELFF | TGTGCCAGCAGCTTAGGGCCGTCTAGCGGGGAGCTGTTTTTT
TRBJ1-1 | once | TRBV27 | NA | CASSLWGTANTEAFF | TGTGCCAGCAGTTTATGGGGAACAGCGAACACTGAAGCTTTCTTT
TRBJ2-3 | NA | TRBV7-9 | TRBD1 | CASSPPGQSTDTQYF | TGTGCCAGCAGCCCCCCGGGACAGAGCACAGATACGCAGTATTTT
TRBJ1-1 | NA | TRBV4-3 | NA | CASSQDMFGSSPGNTEAFF | TGCGCCAGCAGCCAAGATATGTTCGGGAGCAGCCCGGGGAACACTGAAGCTTTCTTT
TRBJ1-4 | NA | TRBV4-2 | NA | CASSQDSGDPNEKLFF | TGTGCCAGCAGCCAAGATAGTGGGGATCCAAATGAAAAACTGTTTTTT
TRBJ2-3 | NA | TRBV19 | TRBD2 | CASSMTSGGRDTQYF | TGTGCCAGTAGTATGACTAGCGGGGGGAGAGATACGCAGTATTTT
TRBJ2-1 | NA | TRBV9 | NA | CASSSQGQNNEQFF | TGTGCCAGCAGCTCGCAAGGGCAAAACAATGAGCAGTTCTTC
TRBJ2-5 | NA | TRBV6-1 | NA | CASSEALPIKLGQETQYF | TGTGCCAGCAGTGAAGCTCTACCCATAAAGCTGGGGCAAGAGACCCAGTACTTC
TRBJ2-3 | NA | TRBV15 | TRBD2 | CATSTRTSGGTDTQYF | TGTGCCACCAGCACCCGTACTAGCGGGGGCACAGATACGCAGTATTTT
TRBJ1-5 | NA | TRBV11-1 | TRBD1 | CASSPYRGRGNQPQHF | TGTGCCAGCAGCCCATACAGGGGGCGCGGGAATCAGCCCCAGCATTTT
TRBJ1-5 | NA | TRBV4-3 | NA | CASSQHTGSNQPQHF | TGCGCCAGCAGCCAACACACAGGGAGCAATCAGCCCCAGCATTTT
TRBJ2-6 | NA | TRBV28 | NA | CASSLGSGANVLTF | TGTGCCAGCAGTTTAGGCTCTGGGGCCAACGTCCTGACTTTC